This paragraph covers one T cell receptor (beta chain) sequence. This entry belongs to a study of blood T cell repertoires in COVID-19. Study background: The cDNA or gDNA used as material had been derived from T cells, B-cell-depleted T cells, or PBMCs.

Method: immunoSEQ multiplex PCR; TCRdb's copy keeps in-frame clones and lacks some. This table has a few hundred thousand clones, roughly nine tenths appearing once. Losses at the gene ends were 1 base for V and 6 bases for J; bases not matched to a gene: 14. CDR1 and CDR2 from the germline V gene are LGHDT and YNNKEL (reference sequence). This CDR3 is built from 18 residues. The source is a woman in her forties who had recovered from COVID-19. The V gene is TRBV3-1 (or the pseudogene TRBV3-2), the J gene TRBJ2-4; 8 nucleotides agree with TRBD2. The sequencing input was peripheral blood. The CDR3: CASSQGIYGGANRNIQYF. The CDR3 nucleotides read TGTGCCAGCAGCCAAGGAATTTACGGGGGGGCCAATAGAAACATTCAGTACTTC.